The T cell receptor beta chain under discussion was sequenced for a study of blood T cell repertoires in COVID-19. Study-level information: Samples came from the United States, Italy and Spain, spanning acute and convalescent COVID-19. T cells, B-cell-depleted T cells, or PBMCs provided the cDNA or gDNA that served as material.

Per the study methods: Nucleated cell counts were estimated from reference gene primer amplification. Profiling relied on immunoSEQ multiplex PCR, and the TCRdb table lists in-frame clones only, not all of them. V and J calls and clone size are copied from that table; D and trimming were computed from the DNA. The sample yields hundreds of thousands of clones, about 81% seen once. The count of this clone is one. CDR3 size: 14 residues. The germline V and J ends were trimmed by 3 bases and 6 bases, with 12 bases remaining between them. CDR1 and CDR2 (germline): MNHEY, SMNVEV (reference sequence). Sequencing used peripheral blood. The chain combines TRBV27 with TRBJ2-1; tentatively, D is TRBD2 (6 bases). The source of this sequence is a woman aged 55-69 years with active or convalescent COVID-19. The DNA of the CDR3 is TGTGCCAGCAGTTTCCTACTAGCCTCCAATGAGCAGTTCTTC. It is translated as CASSFLLASNEQFF.